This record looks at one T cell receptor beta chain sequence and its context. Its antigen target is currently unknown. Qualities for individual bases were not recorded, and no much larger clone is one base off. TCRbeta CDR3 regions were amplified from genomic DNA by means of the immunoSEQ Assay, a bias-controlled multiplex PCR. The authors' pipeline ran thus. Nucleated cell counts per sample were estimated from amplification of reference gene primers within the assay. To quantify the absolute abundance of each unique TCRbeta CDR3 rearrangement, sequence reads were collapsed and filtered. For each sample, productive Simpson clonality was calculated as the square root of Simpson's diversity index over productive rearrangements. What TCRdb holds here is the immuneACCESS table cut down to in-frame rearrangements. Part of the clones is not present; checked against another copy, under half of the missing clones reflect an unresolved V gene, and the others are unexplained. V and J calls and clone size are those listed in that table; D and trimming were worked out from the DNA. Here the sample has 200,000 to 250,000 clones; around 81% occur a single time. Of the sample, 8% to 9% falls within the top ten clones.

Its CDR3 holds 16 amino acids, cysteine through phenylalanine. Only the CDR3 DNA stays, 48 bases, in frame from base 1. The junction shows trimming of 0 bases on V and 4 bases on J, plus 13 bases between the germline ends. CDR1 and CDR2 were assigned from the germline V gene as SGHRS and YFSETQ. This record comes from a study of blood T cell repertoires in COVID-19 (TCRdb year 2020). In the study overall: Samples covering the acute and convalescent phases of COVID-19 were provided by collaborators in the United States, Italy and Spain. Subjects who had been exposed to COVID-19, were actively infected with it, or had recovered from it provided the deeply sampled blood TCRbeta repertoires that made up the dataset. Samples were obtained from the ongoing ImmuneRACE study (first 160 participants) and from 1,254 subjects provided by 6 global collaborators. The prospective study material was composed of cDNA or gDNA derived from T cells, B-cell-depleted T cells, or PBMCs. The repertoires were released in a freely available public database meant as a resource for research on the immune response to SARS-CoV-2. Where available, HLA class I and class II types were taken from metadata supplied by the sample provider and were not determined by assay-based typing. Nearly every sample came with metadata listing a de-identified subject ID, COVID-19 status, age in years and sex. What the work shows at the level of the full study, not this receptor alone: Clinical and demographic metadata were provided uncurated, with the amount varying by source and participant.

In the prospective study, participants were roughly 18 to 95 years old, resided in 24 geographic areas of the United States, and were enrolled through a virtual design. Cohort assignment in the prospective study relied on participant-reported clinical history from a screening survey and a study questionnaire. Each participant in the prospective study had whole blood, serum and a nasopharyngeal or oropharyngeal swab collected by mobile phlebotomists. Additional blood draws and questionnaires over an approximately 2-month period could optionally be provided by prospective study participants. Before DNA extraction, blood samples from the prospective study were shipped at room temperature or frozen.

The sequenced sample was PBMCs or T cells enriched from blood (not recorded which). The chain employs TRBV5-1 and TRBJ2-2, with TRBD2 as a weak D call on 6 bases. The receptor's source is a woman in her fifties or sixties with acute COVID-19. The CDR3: CASSLASLTSTGELFF. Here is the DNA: TGCGCCAGCAGCTTGGCGTCCTTGACTAGCACCGGGGAGCTGTTTTTT.